This T cell receptor beta chain derives from a study of blood T cell repertoires in COVID-19. Study context: The origin of the acute and convalescent COVID-19 samples was the United States, Italy and Spain.

Germline-derived CDR1 and CDR2 are SGDLS and YYNGEE. The V and J ends lost 0 bases and 0 bases respectively, with 10 bases between them. The CDR3 spans 16 residues. Only in-frame clones appear in the TCRdb table, and some are missing; sequencing was by immunoSEQ multiplex PCR. The sample records some 110,000 clones, over 75% being singletons. V gene TRBV9 combines with J gene TRBJ1-3; TRBD1 is a possible D gene (5 bases). This clonotype originated in a man aged 45-60 years with acute or convalescent COVID-19. The sample comprised peripheral blood. Written as DNA, the CDR3 is TGTGCCAGCAGCGTAGCTGGTGACAGCTCTGGAAACACCATATATTTT. Translated: CASSVAGDSSGNTIYF.